This T cell receptor (beta chain) was found in a study of cytomegalovirus exposure and HLA in healthy donors. With 60 Vbeta and 13 Jbeta primers, the PCR was carried out. In the study's own analysis: Approximately 11 million of the roughly 80 million unique TCR beta chains counted in a later analysis were shared. This table comes from immunoSEQ multiplex PCR, and its TCRdb copy is limited to in-frame clones, with some not included. The DNA gave D and trimming, while V, J and clone size come from that table. The table gives approximately 72,000 clones; the top ten clones make up 5% of it. A remark on this clone: Antigen specificity is unknown. The same CDR3 can be traced to other DNA sequences in this sample.

The CDR3 is 13 amino acids. V gave up 8 bases and J gave up 0 bases; unmatched junction bases: 3. CDR1 and CDR2 (germline): MNHNS, SASEGT. Study-wide results and limits: Per published reports, the classifier diagnosed cytomegalovirus status with high specificity and sensitivity.

This receptor was obtained from a woman between 40 and 50 years old in good health and CMV-seropositive. The material sequenced was PBMCs. The chain links TRBV6-1 to TRBJ1-1; TRBD1 agrees at 7 bases. Here the CDR3 DNA reads TGTGCCAGCGGGGGACAGCTGAACACTGAAGCTTTCTTT. Its translation: CASGGQLNTEAFF.